These 16 T cell receptor beta chains came from one sample sequenced in a study of beta chain features in type 1 diabetes. Every bit of the isolated RNA underwent reverse transcription, so sequencing read expressed TCRB transcripts. The protocol was immunoSEQ multiplex PCR, while the TCRdb copy is restricted to in-frame clones and leaves out a portion. The profile covers about 350,000 clones, with about 19% appearing a single time and roughly 0.045% taken by the ten largest. The specimen sequenced was naive CD4+ T cells from blood. All receptors derive from a woman younger than 35 in good health.

The chain combines TRBV7-9 with TRBJ2-1, with 9 bases fitting TRBD2. The V segment lost 5 bases and the J segment 2 bases; nucleotides outside the gene matches: 4. Per germline, CDR1 SEHNR and CDR2 FQNEAQ (reference sequence). This CDR3 contains 15 residues. CDR3 residues: CASSHQREAYNEQFF. In DNA form, the CDR3 reads TGTGCCAGCAGCCACCAGCGGGAGGCCTACAATGAGCAGTTCTTC. Variable domain in full (rest from reference TRBV7-9 and TRBJ2-1): DTGVSQNPRHKITKRGQNVTFRCDPISEHNRLYWYRQTLGQGPEFLTYFQNEAQLEKSRLLSDRFSAERPKGSFSTLEIQRTEQGDSAMYLCASSHQREAYNEQFFGPGTRLTVL.

The V gene is TRBV9, the J gene TRBJ2-1, with 8 bases aligning to TRBD2. CDR1 is SGDLS, CDR2 YYNGEE, per germline. Unmatched junction bases numbered 5, after V lost 0 bases and J lost 9 bases. The CDR3 consists of 14 residues. CDR3 DNA: TGTGCCAGCAGCGTAGACTCGGGAGGGCCTGAGCAGTTCTTC. It specifies CASSVDSGGPEQFF.

This clone was counted between two and nine times. V gene TRBV4-2 combines with J gene TRBJ1-2, with D possibly TRBD1 on 5 matching bases. The CDR3 is made up of 13 amino acids. The V and J ends lost 2 bases and 7 bases respectively, with 11 bases between them. Germline V CDR1 and CDR2: LGHNA, YNFKEQ. CDR3 in amino acids: CASSQPGRRGYTF. DNA of the CDR3: TGTGCCAGCAGCCAACCAGGGCGGCGTGGCTACACCTTC.

The V and J genes are TRBV5-1 and TRBJ2-1, with a possible D match to TRBD2 (5 bases). CDR3 length: 16 amino acids. With 4 bases removed from V and 8 bases from J, the gap between germline ends came to 22 bases. Germline-derived CDR1 and CDR2 are SGHRS and YFSETQ. The CDR3 loop reads CASSPRLTQYGDEQFF. The CDR3 DNA follows: TGCGCCAGCAGCCCACGGCTGACCCAATACGGGGATGAGCAGTTCTTC.

The table lists this clone with a few counts. The chain employs TRBV4-1 and TRBJ2-3; 9 positions agree with TRBD1. Per germline, CDR1 MGHRA and CDR2 YSYEKL. The CDR3 runs 17 residues. J lost 3 bases, V lost 1 base, and 8 bases had no gene match. The CDR3 DNA follows: TGCGCCAGCAGCCAAGCAACGACAGGGGGGAGGACAGATACGCAGTATTTT. Its protein product is CASSQATTGGRTDTQYF.

V gene TRBV18 combines with J gene TRBJ2-7; possible D gene TRBD1, 6 bases. Germline lookup yields CDR1 KGHSH and CDR2 LQKENI. V gave up 5 bases and J gave up 4 bases, with 15 bases separating them. The CDR3 sequence is 14 residues long. Written as DNA, the CDR3 is TGTGCCAGCTCAGCATTAGGACAGCCTTACGAGCAGTACTTC. Protein product: CASSALGQPYEQYF. Complete variable domain (other parts from reference TRBV18 and TRBJ2-7): NAGVMQNPRHLVRRRGQEARLRCSPMKGHSHVYWYRQLPEEGLKFMVYLQKENIIDESGMPKERFSAEFPKEGPSILRIQQVVRGDSAAYFCASSALGQPYEQYFGPGTRLTVT.

The V and J genes are TRBV30 and TRBJ2-5; TRBD2 matches at 10 bases. The germline CDR1 and CDR2 sequences are GTSNPN and SVGIG (reference sequence). The CDR3 runs 14 residues. V dropped 4 bases and J dropped 4; count of bases not matched to a gene: 6. The CDR3: CAWNRLAGAETQYF. Written as DNA, the CDR3 is TGTGCCTGGAACCGTCTAGCGGGAGCAGAGACCCAGTACTTC.

The rearrangement links TRBV28 to TRBJ2-1; D possibly corresponds to TRBD2 (6 bases). V was cut by 5 bases and J by 2 bases, with 19 bases left in between. CDR1 and CDR2 from the germline V gene are MDHEN and SYDVKM. The CDR3 contains 17 residues. CDR3 sequence (DNA): TGTGCCAGCAGTCCCCACGGGGGTAGCACAGCCTACAATGAGCAGTTCTTC. This encodes CASSPHGGSTAYNEQFF.

This clone has more than one count but fewer than ten. The same CDR3 arises from other DNA sequences in this sample as well. This chain connects TRBV5-1 to TRBJ1-1; D unresolved. The germline CDR1 and CDR2 sequences are SGHRS and YFSETQ. This CDR3 comprises 13 residues. Between the trimmed V and J ends, which lost 0 bases and 0 bases, there was a span of 3 bases. The CDR3, as DNA: TGCGCCAGCAGCTTGGCAGTGAACACTGAAGCTTTCTTT. The encoded protein is CASSLAVNTEAFF.

V usage is TRBV7-3 and J usage is TRBJ1-6; 9 bases are shared with TRBD1. The CDR3 has 15 residues. V shed 8 bases and J 7 bases; nucleotides not matched to a gene: 9. Germline V lookup: CDR1 SGHTA, CDR2 FQGTGA. CDR3 protein: CASRRQGDTNSPLHF. Written as DNA, the CDR3 is TGTGCCAGCCGCCGACAGGGGGATACGAATTCACCCCTCCACTTT.

The V call is TRBV16, the J call TRBJ1-1; D not certain. Germline CDR1 KGHSY, CDR2 FQNENV. CDR3 length: 15 residues. Trimming removed 3 bases at V and 6 bases at J, with 17 bases between. The CDR3 is CASSHSREAGSEAFF. CDR3 sequence (DNA): TGTGCCAGCAGCCATTCCCGGGAAGCGGGGTCTGAAGCTTTCTTT.

This clone has more than one count but fewer than ten. This sequence joins TRBV2 and TRBJ2-3, with a weak D call TRBD1 (7 bases). The CDR3 runs 15 residues. V lost 5 bases and J lost 7, with 19 bases in between. CDR1 is SNHLY, CDR2 FYNNEI, per germline. The CDR3 reads CASSSTGSLANTQYF. In DNA form, the CDR3 reads TGTGCCAGCAGTTCGACAGGGTCACTAGCCAATACGCAGTATTTT.

The chain couples TRBV9 to TRBJ2-5; D remains ambiguous. Trimming left V 3 bases short and J 5 bases short, with 17 bases between. Germline V gene data show CDR1 as SGDLS and CDR2 as YYNGEE. The CDR3 runs 15 residues. The chain's CDR3 is CASSGSTRVEETQYF. As DNA, the CDR3 is TGTGCCAGCAGCGGGTCGACTCGGGTGGAGGAGACCCAGTACTTC.

V usage is TRBV7-9 and J usage is TRBJ1-2; 7 nucleotides align to TRBD1. Germline trimming cut 4 bases from V and 5 bases from J; bases unmatched to any gene: 4. Germline V gives CDR1 SEHNR, CDR2 FQNEAQ (reference sequence). This CDR3 is built from 13 residues. CDR3 nucleotide sequence: TGTGCCAGCAGCTCTGGACAGGATTATGGCTACACCTTC. It is translated as CASSSGQDYGYTF.

This clone was seen only a few times. The V and J genes are TRBV10-3 and TRBJ2-3, with TRBD2 matching over 14 bases. Unmatched junction bases numbered 4, after V lost 6 bases and J lost 2 bases. This CDR3 is built from 16 residues. Germline loops: CDR1 ENHRY, CDR2 SYGVKD. The CDR3 loop is CAIRGTSGGHTDTQYF. The CDR3 DNA is TGTGCCATCAGGGGGACTAGCGGGGGACACACAGATACGCAGTATTTT.

This clone has only a few counts. The V gene is TRBV7-9, the J gene TRBJ1-4; possibly TRBD1 for D (5 bases). CDR3 length: 14 amino acids. V was cut by 2 bases and J by 7 bases, with 11 bases left in between. From germline, CDR1 is SEHNR and CDR2 FQNEAQ (reference sequence). The CDR3 here is CASSLLAGREKLFF. CDR3 sequence (DNA): TGTGCCAGCAGCTTACTGGCGGGGCGTGAAAAACTGTTTTTT.